A single sample is the source of the 28 T cell receptor beta chains below, sequenced in a study of blood T cell repertoires in COVID-19. The data were produced by immunoSEQ multiplex PCR, yet TCRdb's version contains in-frame clones alone and is incomplete. Of fewer than 450,000 clones in the sample, around 91% were seen once. Sequenced: PBMCs or T cells enriched from blood (not recorded which). All receptors come from a man between 18 and 35 years old who had recovered from COVID-19.

The chain is built from TRBV5-3 and TRBJ1-1, with D possibly being TRBD1 (6 bases). TRBV5-3 is noted as an ORF with a role that remains uncertain. CDR3 length equals 13 residues. The V and J ends lost 4 bases and 4 bases respectively, with 11 bases between them. This CDR3 reads CARSADRSTEAFF. In DNA, the CDR3 is TGTGCCAGAAGCGCGGACAGATCCACTGAAGCTTTCTTT.

The chain couples TRBV30 to TRBJ1-2, with D possibly being TRBD1 (5 bases). Germline CDR1 is GTSNPN and CDR2 is SVGIG (reference sequence). This CDR3 is built from 15 residues. V was cut by 2 bases and J by 3 bases, with 16 bases left in between. The chain's CDR3 is CAWSRPRGVHYGYTF. In DNA form, the CDR3 reads TGTGCCTGGAGTCGCCCCCGGGGGGTCCACTATGGCTACACCTTC.

The genes are TRBV3-1 (or the pseudogene TRBV3-2) and TRBJ1-1; TRBD1 matches at 10 bases. V lost 4 bases and J lost 5; bases outside the gene matches: 10. Germline V CDR1 and CDR2: LGHDT, YNNKEL (reference sequence). The CDR3 totals 16 residues. CDR3 DNA: TGTGCCAGCAGCCCCCGACAGGGGGCGGTCTGGACTGAAGCTTTCTTT. Its protein product is CASSPRQGAVWTEAFF.

This chain uses TRBV21-1 with TRBJ1-5; whether TRBD1, the table's D call, matches the DNA was not checked. TRBV21-1 is reported as a pseudogene. CDR3 length: 14 residues. The CDR3, as DNA: TGTGCCAGCAGCAAACAGAATAGCAATCAGCCCCAGCATTTT. Translated: CASSKQNSNQPQHF.

The V call is TRBV19, the J call TRBJ2-1; D is ambiguous. The germline V gene encodes CDR1 LNHDA and CDR2 SQIVND (reference sequence). The V gene lost 3 bases and the J gene lost 0 bases, with 6 bases spanning the gap. The CDR3 totals 14 residues. The CDR3: CASSIESSYNEQFF. The CDR3 DNA reads TGTGCCAGTAGTATCGAGAGCTCCTACAATGAGCAGTTCTTC.

The chain recombines TRBV30 with TRBJ1-2, with 10 bases that match TRBD1. Losses at the gene ends were 2 bases for V and 7 bases for J; bases not matched to a gene: 10. CDR1 GTSNPN and CDR2 SVGIG come from the germline V gene (reference sequence). CDR3 length: 15 amino acids. The CDR3 DNA is TGTGCCTGGAGTCCGACGGACAGGGGGTCTTTTGGCTACACCTTC. The encoded protein is CAWSPTDRGSFGYTF.

The rearrangement uses TRBV9 and TRBJ2-5; TRBD1 agrees at 11 bases. V was pared by 3 bases and J by 2 bases, with 6 bases of the junction left unmatched. Germline-derived CDR1 and CDR2 are SGDLS and YYNGEE. The CDR3 totals 16 residues. CDR3 loop: CASSGADRGQQETQYF. In DNA, the CDR3 is TGTGCCAGCAGCGGAGCGGACAGGGGGCAACAAGAGACCCAGTACTTC.

The chain combines TRBV2 with TRBJ1-6; 9 bases are a match to TRBD1. CDR3 length: 18 residues. V gave up 7 bases and J gave up 8 bases; unmatched junction bases: 18. CDR1 is SNHLY and CDR2 is FYNNEI in the germline V gene. The CDR3 DNA is TGTGCCAGCAATCCGGGGTTATCTGACAGGGGGTCCTATTCACCCCTCCACTTT. It specifies CASNPGLSDRGSYSPLHF.

The chain carries TRBV3-1 (or the pseudogene TRBV3-2) and TRBJ2-4; D perhaps matches TRBD2 (6 bases). This CDR3 contains 17 residues. The V and J ends lost 0 bases and 0 bases respectively, with 12 bases between them. CDR1 and CDR2 from the germline V gene are LGHDT and YNNKEL (reference sequence). This CDR3 reads CASSQDRLAIAKNIQYF. In DNA, the CDR3 is TGTGCCAGCAGCCAAGATCGGCTAGCGATAGCCAAAAACATTCAGTACTTC.

The chain uses TRBV6-5 and TRBJ1-5; TRBD1 matches at 7 bases. The germline V gene has CDR1 MNHEY and CDR2 SVGAGI. The CDR3 has 15 amino acids. The trim removed 5 bases at V and 0 bases at J, leaving 4 bases unmatched. CDR3 DNA sequence: TGTGCCAGCAGTAGTTACAGGGGTAGCAATCAGCCCCAGCATTTT. Encoded protein: CASSSYRGSNQPQHF.

The rearrangement joins TRBV3-1 (or the pseudogene TRBV3-2) to TRBJ2-5; D might be TRBD2 (5 bases). Germline V gene lookup returns CDR1 LGHDT and CDR2 YNNKEL (reference sequence). The CDR3 consists of 13 residues. V lost 4 bases to trimming and J lost 5 bases, with 11 bases between them. As DNA, the CDR3 is TGTGCCAGCAGCCCCCTAGCCGTGGAGACCCAGTACTTC. Amino acids: CASSPLAVETQYF.

The chain couples TRBV6-5 to TRBJ2-1; no definite D call. With 7 bases removed from V and 4 bases from J, the gap between germline ends came to 5 bases. CDR3 length: 11 residues. Germline lookup yields CDR1 MNHEY and CDR2 SVGAGI. The CDR3 region has the DNA TGTGCCAGCACGGAGTACAATGAGCAGTTCTTC. Translated, it gives CASTEYNEQFF.

The chain recombines TRBV24-1 with TRBJ1-5; D gene ambiguous. CDR1 and CDR2 from the germline V gene are KGHDR and SFDVKD. The length of the CDR3 is 10 residues. V lost 12 bases, J lost 6 bases, and 8 bases lay in between. The CDR3 DNA follows: TGTGCCCCACGGGGTCAGCCCCAGCATTTT. It is translated as CAPRGQPQHF.

The V call is TRBV30, the J call TRBJ2-7, with 10 bases matching TRBD1. This CDR3 is 14 amino acids long. The V segment lost 1 base and the J segment 2 bases; nucleotides outside the gene matches: 2. CDR1 is GTSNPN, CDR2 SVGIG, per germline (reference sequence). The CDR3 protein is CAWSAGTGAYEQYF. For the CDR3, the DNA is TGTGCCTGGAGTGCCGGGACAGGGGCCTACGAGCAGTACTTC.

The rearrangement joins TRBV7-2 to TRBJ1-2; D ambiguous. V was clipped by 1 base and J by 2 bases, with 5 bases between them. The CDR3 sequence is 13 residues long. Germline-derived CDR1 and CDR2 are SGHTA and FQGNSA. DNA of the CDR3: TGTGCCAGCAGCTTAGGAGGAAACTATGGCTACACCTTC. Its translation: CASSLGGNYGYTF.

The chain is built from TRBV6-4 and TRBJ2-5; D possibly corresponds to TRBD2 (5 bases). V was cut by 6 bases and J by 5 bases, with 13 bases left in between. Germline V lookup: CDR1 MRHNA, CDR2 SNTAGT. The CDR3 is made up of 13 amino acids. This chain's CDR3 is CASSKVPGETQYF. The CDR3 DNA follows: TGTGCCAGCAGCAAGGTCCCGGGGGAGACCCAGTACTTC.

The V gene is TRBV19, the J gene TRBJ2-5; 8 bases are a match to TRBD1. The CDR3 consists of 15 residues. With V trimmed by 6 bases and J by 1 base, 7 bases remained unmatched. Germline V CDR1 and CDR2: LNHDA, SQIVND (reference sequence). CDR3 nucleotides: TGTGCCAGTAGATCCTGGACAGGGCTCCAAGAGACCCAGTACTTC. It translates to CASRSWTGLQETQYF. The variable domain in full, completed from reference TRBV19 and TRBJ2-5, reads DGGITQSPKYLFRKEGQNVTLSCEQNLNHDAMYWYRQDPGQGLRLIYYSQIVNDFQKGDIAEGYSVSREKKESFPLTVTSAQKNPTAFYLCASRSWTGLQETQYFGPGTRLLVL.

This clone was seen only once. The gene calls are TRBV7-9 and TRBJ2-2; D is perhaps TRBD2 (7 bases). The CDR3 spans 13 residues. The V end lost 10 bases, the J end lost 4 bases, and 13 bases lay between the germline ends. Germline lookup yields CDR1 SEHNR and CDR2 FQNEAQ (reference sequence). CDR3 sequence reads: CANARGATGELFF. Written as DNA, the CDR3 is TGTGCCAACGCTCGGGGGGCCACCGGGGAGCTGTTTTTT.

CDR3 region: CAWSGGNTGELFF. The CDR3 region has the DNA TGTGCCTGGAGTGGAGGGAACACCGGGGAGCTGTTTTTT. The chain employs TRBV30 and TRBJ2-2; D unresolved. The CDR3 has 13 residues. Germline-derived CDR1 and CDR2 are GTSNPN and SVGIG (reference sequence). V shed 1 base and J shed 1 base, with 4 bases lying between them. Full variable domain (outside the CDR3, taken from reference TRBV30 and TRBJ2-2): SQTIHQWPATLVQPVGSPLSLECTVEGTSNPNLYWYRQAAGRGLQLLFYSVGIGQISSEVPQNLSASRPQDRQFILSSKKLLLSDSGFYLCAWSGGNTGELFFGEGSRLTVL.

The chain uses TRBV30 and TRBJ2-1, with D possibly being TRBD2 (6 bases). V gave up 4 bases and J gave up 8 bases, with 15 bases separating them. Germline V gene sequence: CDR1 GTSNPN, CDR2 SVGIG (reference sequence). This CDR3 has 13 amino acids. CDR3 protein: CAWTIRERHEQFF. The CDR3 DNA sequence: TGTGCCTGGACAATTCGGGAGCGACATGAGCAGTTCTTC.

The rearrangement joins TRBV10-3 to TRBJ1-1; 7 nucleotides line up with TRBD1. From germline, CDR1 is ENHRY and CDR2 SYGVKD. J lost 0 bases, V lost 6 bases, and 1 base had no gene match. The CDR3 runs 13 residues. CDR3 DNA sequence: TGTGCCATCAGACAGGGGTTGAACACTGAAGCTTTCTTT. Amino acid sequence: CAIRQGLNTEAFF.

V usage is TRBV4-1 and J usage is TRBJ1-5; the D gene is possibly TRBD1 (5 bases). Germline V gene lookup returns CDR1 MGHRA and CDR2 YSYEKL. The ends were cut back, 4 bases at V and 6 bases at J, with 13 bases in the middle. The CDR3 spans 14 residues. CDR3 protein: CASSPGDLFQPQHF. CDR3 nucleotides: TGCGCCAGCAGCCCGGGGGATCTTTTTCAGCCCCAGCATTTT.

The chain has TRBV10-3 and TRBJ2-7; 10 bases fit TRBD1. The CDR3 is 15 amino acids. The germline V gene encodes CDR1 ENHRY and CDR2 SYGVKD. J gave up 4 bases and V 0 bases, and 3 bases lay outside the gene matches. In DNA, the CDR3 is TGTGCCATCAGTGAGTCTAGGACAGGGGGATACGAGCAGTACTTC. Amino acids: CAISESRTGGYEQYF.

V usage is TRBV6-5 and J usage is TRBJ2-1; 7 bases agree with TRBD1. The CDR3 sequence is 13 residues long. CDR1 and CDR2 from the germline V gene are MNHEY and SVGAGI. V was clipped by 5 bases and J by 6 bases; unmatched bases: 4. The CDR3 bases are TGTGCCAGCAGTATGACAGGGTTCAATGAGCAGTTCTTC. Translating it yields CASSMTGFNEQFF.

This clone was counted once. The chain links TRBV5-4 to TRBJ2-3, with 10 bases fitting TRBD2. V shed 4 bases and J 2 bases; nucleotides not matched to a gene: 4. The CDR3 extends over 15 amino acids. Germline V CDR1 and CDR2: SGHNT, YYREEE (reference sequence). CDR3 sequence: CASSNLAGDTDTQYF. In DNA form, the CDR3 reads TGTGCCAGCAGCAACCTAGCGGGAGACACAGATACGCAGTATTTT.

The rearrangement links TRBV2 to TRBJ1-4, with 7 bases that match TRBD1. The CDR3 is 15 amino acids. Losses at the gene ends were 6 bases for V and 3 bases for J; bases not matched to a gene: 7. Germline V gene lookup returns CDR1 SNHLY and CDR2 FYNNEI. The CDR3 DNA follows: TGTGCCAGCAGCAAAACAGGGGCCGCTAATGAAAAACTGTTTTTT. It encodes CASSKTGAANEKLFF.

The chain carries TRBV19 and TRBJ2-2, with a possible D match to TRBD1 (6 bases). Trimming left V 5 bases short and J 1 base short, with 11 bases between. CDR3 length equals 15 residues. Germline loops: CDR1 LNHDA, CDR2 SQIVND (reference sequence). The CDR3 is CASSLPDRNTGELFF. The CDR3 DNA sequence: TGTGCCAGTAGTCTACCGGACAGGAACACCGGGGAGCTGTTTTTT.

The genes are TRBV5-1 and TRBJ2-5, with D possibly being TRBD2 (6 bases). Germline V gene sequence: CDR1 SGHRS, CDR2 YFSETQ. This CDR3 spans 17 amino acids. V was trimmed by 0 bases and J by 3 bases, leaving 18 bases between them. In DNA, the CDR3 is TGCGCCAGCAGCTTGGGGGGAGGTTCCCCGATTAAAGAGACCCAGTACTTC. It encodes CASSLGGGSPIKETQYF.